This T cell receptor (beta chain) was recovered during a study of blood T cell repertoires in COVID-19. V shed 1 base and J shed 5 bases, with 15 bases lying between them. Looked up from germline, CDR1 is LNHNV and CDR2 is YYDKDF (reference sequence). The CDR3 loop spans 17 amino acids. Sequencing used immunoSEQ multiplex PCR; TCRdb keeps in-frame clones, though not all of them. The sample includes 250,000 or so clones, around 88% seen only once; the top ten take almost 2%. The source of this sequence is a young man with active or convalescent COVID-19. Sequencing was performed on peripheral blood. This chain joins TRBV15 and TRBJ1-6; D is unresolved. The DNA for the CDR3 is TGTGCCACCAGCAGAGGTCATCGGGTATCTGATAATTCACCCCTCCACTTT. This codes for CATSRGHRVSDNSPLHF.